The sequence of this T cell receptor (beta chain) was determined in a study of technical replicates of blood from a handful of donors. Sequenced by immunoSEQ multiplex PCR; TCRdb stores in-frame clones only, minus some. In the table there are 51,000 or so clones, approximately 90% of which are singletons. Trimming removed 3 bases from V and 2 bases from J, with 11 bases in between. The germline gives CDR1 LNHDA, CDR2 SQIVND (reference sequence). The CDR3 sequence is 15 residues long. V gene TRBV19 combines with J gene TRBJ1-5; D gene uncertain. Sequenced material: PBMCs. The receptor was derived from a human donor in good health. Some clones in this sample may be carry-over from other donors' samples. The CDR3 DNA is TGTGCCAGTAGTATTCTTGGAGGGCGCAATCAGCCCCAGCATTTT. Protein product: CASSILGGRNQPQHF. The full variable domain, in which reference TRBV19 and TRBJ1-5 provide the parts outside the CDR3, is DGGITQSPKYLFRKEGQNVTLSCEQNLNHDAMYWYRQDPGQGLRLIYYSQIVNDFQKGDIAEGYSVSREKKESFPLTVTSAQKNPTAFYLCASSILGGRNQPQHFGDGTRLSIL.